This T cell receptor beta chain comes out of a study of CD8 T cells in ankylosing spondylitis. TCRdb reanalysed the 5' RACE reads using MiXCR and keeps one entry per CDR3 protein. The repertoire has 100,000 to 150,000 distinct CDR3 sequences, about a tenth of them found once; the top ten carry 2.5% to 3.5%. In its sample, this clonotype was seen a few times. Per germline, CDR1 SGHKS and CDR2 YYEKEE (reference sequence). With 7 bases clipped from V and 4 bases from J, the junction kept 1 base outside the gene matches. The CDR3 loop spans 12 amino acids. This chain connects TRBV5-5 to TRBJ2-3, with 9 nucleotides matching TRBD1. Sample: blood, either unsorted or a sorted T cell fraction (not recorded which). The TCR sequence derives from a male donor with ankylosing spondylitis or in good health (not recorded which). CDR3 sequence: CASGQGPDTQYF. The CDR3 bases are TGTGCCAGCGGACAGGGGCCAGATACGCAGTATTTT.